The 31 T cell receptor beta chains in this list originate from one sample, sequenced in a study of CD8 T cells in Susac syndrome. An amount of RNA that ranged from roughly 0.45 to 1 ug was reverse transcribed with random hexamers. TCRdb reprocessed the immunoSEQ multiplex PCR reads via MiXCR and lists one record per CDR3 protein. The table has hundreds of thousands of distinct CDR3 sequences, 90% to 96% seen once; the top ten hold approximately 0.094%. Sequencing input: CD4+ T cells from PBMCs. The receptors were gathered from a human donor with Susac syndrome.

The CDR3 loop reads CAWILTGTGSQIYGYTF. The DNA of the CDR3 is TGTGCCTGGATTCTTACCGGGACAGGGTCGCAGATCTATGGCTACACCTTC. The V call is TRBV30, the J call TRBJ1-2; the match to TRBD1 covers 9 bases. Per the germline V gene, CDR1 is GTSNPN and CDR2 is SVGIG (reference sequence). CDR3 length: 17 residues. Losses at the gene ends were 4 bases for V and 4 bases for J; bases not matched to a gene: 16.

This clonotype was counted a single time. The chain is built from TRBV2 and TRBJ2-4, with D tentatively TRBD1 (6 bases). Germline CDR1 is SNHLY and CDR2 is FYNNEI. The length of the CDR3 is 15 residues. Trimming took 6 bases from V and 0 from J, leaving 12 bases between them. Here the CDR3 reads CASRRQALAKNIQYF. The CDR3, as DNA: TGTGCCAGCAGACGACAGGCCCTAGCCAAAAACATTCAGTACTTC.

A single count supports this clonotype. V is TRBV7-9 and J is TRBJ2-1, with no clear D. V gave up 3 bases and J gave up 5 bases, with 14 bases separating them. Germline V gene lookup returns CDR1 SEHNR and CDR2 FQNEAQ (reference sequence). This CDR3 comprises 15 residues. CDR3 in DNA: TGTGCCAGCAGCTTGCCGTATAGGGCAGACAATGAGCAGTTCTTC. It translates to CASSLPYRADNEQFF.

The genes are TRBV28 and TRBJ2-5; possible D gene TRBD1, 5 bases. CDR1 is MDHEN and CDR2 is SYDVKM in the germline V gene. The V end lost 2 bases, the J end lost 3 bases, and 7 bases lay between the germline ends. CDR3 length: 13 amino acids. CDR3 protein: CASSLSREETQYF. CDR3 sequence (DNA): TGTGCCAGCAGTTTAAGCAGGGAAGAGACCCAGTACTTC. Complete variable domain (other parts from reference TRBV28 and TRBJ2-5): DVKVTQSSRYLVKRTGEKVFLECVQDMDHENMFWYRQDPGLGLRLIYFSYDVKMKEKGDIPEGYSVSREKKERFSLILESASTNQTSMYLCASSLSREETQYFGPGTRLLVL.

The chain has TRBV6-6 and TRBJ2-5; TRBD1 matches 9 bases. With 8 bases clipped from V and 5 bases from J, the junction kept 12 bases outside the gene matches. Looked up from germline, CDR1 is MNHNY and CDR2 is SVGAGI (reference sequence). The CDR3 totals 15 residues. The CDR3 sequence is CASGSHRGQSETQYF. The DNA for the CDR3 is TGTGCCAGCGGGTCTCACAGGGGGCAATCGGAGACCCAGTACTTC.

The chain employs TRBV28 and TRBJ2-7; TRBD2 agrees at 11 bases. Unmatched junction bases numbered 4, after V lost 11 bases and J lost 4 bases. Germline V gene data show CDR1 as MDHEN and CDR2 as SYDVKM. The CDR3 runs to 12 residues. The CDR3: CAGSSGGYEQYF. In DNA, the CDR3 is TGTGCCGGATCTAGCGGGGGGTACGAGCAGTACTTC.

This chain links TRBV30 with TRBJ2-1; 7 positions agree with TRBD2. The end of the DNA fits TRBJ2-7 better, so the J call may be wrong. CDR3 length: 14 residues. CDR1 and CDR2 from the germline V gene are GTSNPN and SVGIG (reference sequence). CDR3 sequence: CAWSWGGFSYEQYF. DNA for the CDR3: TGTGCCTGGAGTTGGGGGGGGTTCTCCTACGAGCAGTACTTC.

The V gene is TRBV20-1, the J gene TRBJ2-5, with D unclear. Germline CDR1 DFQATT, CDR2 SNEGSKA (reference sequence). V lost 5 bases to trimming and J lost 5 bases, with 15 bases between them. This CDR3 is 13 amino acids long. CDR3 amino acids: CSAGKGSYETQYF. The CDR3 region has the DNA TGCAGTGCTGGAAAAGGCTCTTATGAGACCCAGTACTTC.

J is TRBJ2-7 and V is TRBV6-2 or TRBV6-3, with D tentatively TRBD2 (6 bases). The germline CDR1 and CDR2 sequences are MNHEY and SVGEGT. This CDR3 is 12 amino acids long. V was shortened by 5 bases and J by 4 bases, with 9 bases between the two germline ends. CDR3 protein: CASSRTIYEQYF. CDR3 sequence (DNA): TGTGCCAGCAGTCGGACTATTTACGAGCAGTACTTC.

This clonotype was seen once. The chain has TRBV20-1 and TRBJ2-1; TRBD2 agrees at 8 bases. CDR3 length: 17 residues. J gave up 0 bases and V 3 bases, and 10 bases lay outside the gene matches. Looked up from germline, CDR1 is DFQATT and CDR2 is SNEGSKA (reference sequence). The DNA for the CDR3 is TGCAGTGCTAGCCATCCGGGAGGGAAAAGCTCCTACAATGAGCAGTTCTTC. Its translation is CSASHPGGKSSYNEQFF.

The gene calls are TRBV14 and TRBJ1-2; TRBD1 might be the D (5 bases). The CDR3 is made up of 16 amino acids. Trimming took off 0 bases at V and 4 bases at J, with 15 bases between the two ends. Germline CDR1 and CDR2: SGHDN and FVKESK. CDR3: CASSQDLLTVRYGYTF. In DNA, the CDR3 is TGTGCCAGCAGCCAAGATCTACTGACAGTTCGCTATGGCTACACCTTC.

The chain carries TRBV6-5 and TRBJ2-5; 8 bases align to TRBD1. This CDR3 region has 14 residues. The trim removed 3 bases at V and 4 bases at J, leaving 4 bases unmatched. Germline V lookup: CDR1 MNHEY, CDR2 SVGAGI. The CDR3 region has the DNA TGTGCCAGCAGTTATGACAGGGGTGGAGAGACCCAGTACTTC. Translation: CASSYDRGGETQYF.

J is TRBJ1-5 and V is TRBV29-1, with D hard to call. V was clipped by 3 bases and J by 8 bases, with 14 bases between them. The CDR3 is made up of 13 amino acids. Germline V gene sequence: CDR1 SQVTM, CDR2 ANQGSEA. CDR3: CSVERARGEPQHF. In DNA, the CDR3 is TGCAGCGTTGAGAGGGCCCGGGGTGAGCCCCAGCATTTT.

The chain carries TRBV12-5 and TRBJ2-3; D possibly corresponds to TRBD1 (5 bases). The germline V gene encodes CDR1 LGHNT and CDR2 FRNRAP. Between the trimmed V and J ends, which lost 2 bases and 5 bases, there was a span of 8 bases. The CDR3 length is 13 residues. The CDR3 here is CASGLPQGDTQYF. CDR3 in DNA: TGTGCTAGTGGTTTGCCGCAGGGAGATACGCAGTATTTT.

The chain carries TRBV25-1 and TRBJ2-1; tentatively, D is TRBD2 (5 bases). The ends were cut back, 3 bases at V and 0 bases at J, with 12 bases in the middle. The CDR3 has 16 amino acids. Germline assignment: CDR1 MGHDK and CDR2 SYGVNS. The CDR3 spells CASSEVSGSSYNEQFF. The CDR3 nucleotides are TGTGCCAGCAGTGAGGTGAGCGGAAGCTCCTACAATGAGCAGTTCTTC.

The chain combines TRBV14 with TRBJ2-1; TRBD1 agrees at 8 bases. The CDR3 consists of 13 residues. CDR1 is SGHDN and CDR2 is FVKESK in the germline V gene. V lost 2 bases, J lost 7 bases, and 1 base stayed unmatched. The CDR3 reads CASSQWTGNEQFF. In nucleotides, the CDR3 is TGTGCCAGCAGCCAATGGACAGGGAATGAGCAGTTCTTC.

The chain recombines TRBV21-1 with TRBJ2-7; the D call in the table, TRBD2, was not verified against the DNA. TRBV21-1 has pseudogene status. CDR3 length equals 12 residues. The CDR3 DNA is TGTGCCCCGCGGCAGGACCCTTACGAGCAGTACTTC. It yields the protein CAPRQDPYEQYF.

This clonotype was detected only once. CDR3 coding DNA: TGTGCCACCAGCAGAGACCCGGGACAGGGATACGAGCAGTACTTC. This gives the protein CATSRDPGQGYEQYF. The V call is TRBV15, the J call TRBJ2-7; 9 bases line up with TRBD1. The CDR3 sequence is 15 residues long. Germline values: CDR1 LNHNV, CDR2 YYDKDF (reference sequence). J lost 4 bases, V lost 0 bases, and 4 bases had no gene match.

This clonotype showed up just once. The rearrangement joins TRBV28 to TRBJ2-7; D is perhaps TRBD1 (6 bases). The CDR3 length is 14 residues. The germline gives CDR1 MDHEN, CDR2 SYDVKM. V lost 2 bases and J lost 3, with 11 bases in between. The CDR3 nucleotides are TGTGCCAGCAGTTTACCGGACAGAAACTACGAGCAGTACTTC. This codes for CASSLPDRNYEQYF. Complete variable domain (other parts from reference TRBV28 and TRBJ2-7): DVKVTQSSRYLVKRTGEKVFLECVQDMDHENMFWYRQDPGLGLRLIYFSYDVKMKEKGDIPEGYSVSREKKERFSLILESASTNQTSMYLCASSLPDRNYEQYFGPGTRLTVT.

The chain couples TRBV4-1 to TRBJ1-3; D may be TRBD1 (6 bases). CDR3 size: 18 residues. V dropped 0 bases and J dropped 0 bases, with 15 bases sitting between them. CDR1 is MGHRA and CDR2 is YSYEKL in the germline V gene. The CDR3 reads CASSQEPFRGSSGNTIYF. DNA of the CDR3: TGCGCCAGCAGCCAAGAACCTTTCAGGGGATCCTCTGGAAACACCATATATTTT.

The rearrangement uses TRBV29-1 and TRBJ1-5, with D maybe TRBD1 (6 bases). Germline V lookup: CDR1 SQVTM, CDR2 ANQGSEA. V lost 6 bases and J lost 3, with 9 bases in between. The length of the CDR3 is 12 residues. The chain's CDR3 is CSVGALNQPQHF. The CDR3 region has the DNA TGCAGCGTGGGGGCACTCAATCAGCCCCAGCATTTT.

J is TRBJ1-1 and V is TRBV11-2; the D is unclear. This CDR3 comprises 12 residues. Germline V gene lookup returns CDR1 SGHAT and CDR2 FQNNGV. V lost 5 bases and J lost 3, with 7 bases in between. CDR3: CASSPWDTEAFF. Written as DNA, the CDR3 is TGTGCCAGCAGCCCCTGGGACACTGAAGCTTTCTTT.

The chain combines TRBV7-2 with TRBJ1-2; D uncertain. This CDR3 spans 13 amino acids. Between the trimmed V and J ends, which lost 5 bases and 6 bases, there was a span of 13 bases. The germline CDR1 and CDR2 sequences are SGHTA and FQGNSA. The CDR3 DNA follows: TGTGCCAGCAGCACAAGGACGCTTCATGGCTACACCTTC. It specifies CASSTRTLHGYTF.

The genes are TRBV20-1 and TRBJ1-1; 7 bases are shared with TRBD1. The length of the CDR3 is 13 residues. Losses at the gene ends were 5 bases for V and 7 bases for J; bases not matched to a gene: 10. CDR1 is DFQATT, CDR2 SNEGSKA, per germline (reference sequence). CDR3 coding DNA: TGCAGTGCTGTTGGGACAGAGAAAGATGAAGCTTTCTTT. It encodes CSAVGTEKDEAFF.

This chain joins TRBV5-1 and TRBJ2-7; D not certain. The CDR3 loop spans 14 amino acids. Trimming pared 0 bases from V and 2 bases from J, leaving 9 bases between. Germline V CDR1 and CDR2: SGHRS, YFSETQ. CDR3 sequence: CASSLARSPYEQYF. The CDR3 DNA is TGCGCCAGCAGCTTGGCGCGCAGTCCCTACGAGCAGTACTTC.

The rearrangement joins TRBV20-1 to TRBJ2-1, with 15 positions matching TRBD2. The ends lost 0 bases at V and 10 bases at J; junction bases unmatched: 4. CDR3 size: 15 residues. The germline V gene has CDR1 DFQATT and CDR2 SNEGSKA (reference sequence). This CDR3 is CSARDGLAGGKEQFF. The CDR3 DNA sequence: TGCAGTGCTAGAGACGGACTAGCGGGAGGGAAGGAGCAGTTCTTC.

This clonotype was observed a single time. This chain links TRBV5-1 with TRBJ2-1; TRBD2 agrees at 11 bases. Trimming cost V 0 bases and J 8 bases; bases outside gene matches: 4. The CDR3 runs to 15 residues. Looked up from germline, CDR1 is SGHRS and CDR2 is YFSETQ. The CDR3, as DNA: TGCGCCAGCAGCTTGGTAGCGGGAGGGCCCGATGAGCAGTTCTTC. Encoded protein: CASSLVAGGPDEQFF. The entire variable domain, with the rest obtained from reference TRBV5-1 and TRBJ2-1, is as follows: KAGVTQTPRYLIKTRGQQVTLSCSPISGHRSVSWYQQTPGQGLQFLFEYFSETQRNKGNFPGRFSGRQFSNSRSEMNVSTLELGDSALYLCASSLVAGGPDEQFFGPGTRLTVL.

V and J are TRBV13 and TRBJ1-1; D unresolved. Germline lookup yields CDR1 PRHDT and CDR2 FYEKMQ (reference sequence). The CDR3 is 12 residues long. Between the trimmed V and J ends, which lost 7 bases and 7 bases, there was a span of 13 bases. CDR3 coding DNA: TGTGCCAGCACCCTTGGAGAGATTGAAGCTTTCTTT. Encoded protein: CASTLGEIEAFF.

The chain is built from TRBV20-1 and TRBJ1-5, with 7 nucleotides matching TRBD1. The CDR3 has 17 amino acids. Germline V gives CDR1 DFQATT, CDR2 SNEGSKA (reference sequence). V dropped 4 bases and J dropped 5; count of bases not matched to a gene: 17. CDR3 sequence: CSAIENGRDRGYQPQHF. The CDR3 nucleotides read TGCAGTGCTATAGAGAACGGAAGGGACAGAGGTTATCAGCCCCAGCATTTT.

This chain joins TRBV28 and TRBJ1-5, with D unresolved. V was pared by 8 bases and J by 4 bases, with 12 bases between. Germline V lookup: CDR1 MDHEN, CDR2 SYDVKM. CDR3 size: 13 residues. As DNA, the CDR3 is TGTGCCAGCTACCGTGGAAAAAATCAGCCCCAGCATTTT. Encoded protein: CASYRGKNQPQHF.

This chain joins TRBV27 and TRBJ2-1; 14 positions agree with TRBD2. CDR3 size: 17 residues. CDR1 MNHEY and CDR2 SMNVEV come from the germline V gene (reference sequence). The junction had 10 bases not matched to a gene; V was cut back by 5 bases and J by 7 bases. CDR3 sequence reads: CASSPLSRLAGGNEQFF. CDR3 coding DNA: TGTGCCAGCAGTCCTCTCTCCCGACTAGCGGGGGGGAATGAGCAGTTCTTC.